These 26 T cell receptor beta chains were all obtained from the same sample, sequenced in a study of post-analysis software for immune sequencing data. General study findings and limits: Four or five TRBV segments were significantly more frequent in patients than in controls. TRBV5-6, TRBV5-1 and TRBV20-1 were among these segments.

Antigen specificity for these receptors is unknown. Unique molecular identifiers tagged the TCR beta cDNA libraries. Via MiXCR, TCRdb re-called the PCR reads, giving one row per CDR3 protein. The sample includes roughly 670,000 distinct CDR3 sequences, 59% of them seen just once. The specimen was blood. Source of these receptors: a girl between 2 and 10 years old with multiple sclerosis.

This clonotype was counted once. The V call is TRBV10-3, the J call TRBJ2-7; 8 bases are shared with TRBD1. Germline CDR1 and CDR2: ENHRY and SYGVKD. The length of the CDR3 is 14 residues. Trimming removed 7 bases from V and 2 bases from J; junction bases left unmatched: 7. CDR3 bases: TGTGCCATCACTGCGGACAGGGATACCTACGAGCAGTACTTC. Translating gives CAITADRDTYEQYF.

This chain uses TRBV25-1 with TRBJ2-5; D remains ambiguous. The length of the CDR3 is 13 residues. CDR1 is MGHDK and CDR2 is SYGVNS in the germline V gene. Trimming cost V 2 bases and J 1 base, with 5 bases left between them. CDR3 amino acids: CASSEHPQETQYF. CDR3 DNA: TGTGCCAGCAGTGAACACCCCCAAGAGACCCAGTACTTC.

A few counts support this clonotype. The chain has TRBV29-1 and TRBJ2-5; D not resolved. V lost 6 bases and J 5 bases, leaving 7 bases between the germline ends. This CDR3 is 10 amino acids long. Germline V CDR1 and CDR2: SQVTM, ANQGSEA. The CDR3 DNA reads as TGCAGCGTCGAATTGGAGACCCAGTACTTC. This codes for CSVELETQYF.

This clonotype was seen a handful of times. This chain links TRBV9 with TRBJ2-3, with 8 positions matching TRBD2. The trim removed 0 bases at V and 4 bases at J, leaving 4 bases unmatched. Germline CDR1 and CDR2: SGDLS and YYNGEE. This CDR3 is 15 amino acids long. This chain's CDR3 is CASSVGSGSADTQYF. In nucleotides, the CDR3 is TGTGCCAGCAGCGTAGGAAGCGGGAGCGCAGATACGCAGTATTTT.

This chain connects TRBV5-1 to TRBJ2-4, with 8 bases lining up with TRBD2. This CDR3 is built from 17 residues. The trim removed 1 base at V and 2 bases at J, leaving 8 bases unmatched. Germline loops: CDR1 SGHRS, CDR2 YFSETQ. CDR3 loop: CASSLISGDGPKNIQYF. The DNA for the CDR3 is TGCGCCAGCAGCTTGATTAGCGGGGATGGGCCCAAAAACATTCAGTACTTC.

Only a few counts were recorded for this clonotype. V gene TRBV2 combines with J gene TRBJ2-1; D is uncertain. Per the germline V gene, CDR1 is SNHLY and CDR2 is FYNNEI. This CDR3 comprises 13 residues. Trimming pared 2 bases from V and 4 bases from J, leaving 6 bases between. CDR3 residues: CASSELTYNEQFF. The CDR3 DNA reads as TGTGCCAGCAGTGAATTGACATACAATGAGCAGTTCTTC. The full variable domain, with the rest looked up from reference TRBV2 and TRBJ2-1, is EPEVTQTPSHQVTQMGQEVILRCVPISNHLYFYWYRQILGQKVEFLVSFYNNEISEKSEIFDDQFSVERPDGSNFTLKIRSTKLEDSAMYFCASSELTYNEQFFGPGTRLTVL.

In regard to this clonotype: An end of the junction differs from the germline gene, which may be a read error. V and J are TRBV5-1 and TRBJ2-3, with unresolved D. Germline V gene lookup returns CDR1 SGHRS and CDR2 YFSETQ. There are 15 residues in the CDR3. The CDR3 DNA follows: TGCGCCAGCAGCTTGGGATCGGTGGGCACAGATATGCAGTATTTT. Its protein is CASSLGSVGTDMQYF.

The chain recombines TRBV15 with TRBJ2-7; 8 positions agree with TRBD2. CDR3 length: 15 amino acids. The V gene's germline CDR1 is LNHNV and CDR2 YYDKDF (reference sequence). Trimming removed 0 bases from V and 7 bases from J; junction bases left unmatched: 8. CDR3 sequence reads: CATSRDPGGDREQYF. Written as DNA, the CDR3 is TGTGCCACCAGCAGAGATCCGGGGGGGGATAGGGAGCAGTACTTC.

J is TRBJ2-6 and V is TRBV6-1; 9 bases are shared with TRBD1. Germline-derived CDR1 and CDR2 are MNHNS and SASEGT. Losses at the gene ends were 5 bases for V and 0 bases for J; bases not matched to a gene: 5. The CDR3 has 17 residues. CDR3 DNA: TGTGCCAGCAGTATGACAGGGGGAGTCTCTGGGGCCAACGTCCTGACTTTC. Translating it yields CASSMTGGVSGANVLTF.

This chain uses TRBV29-1 with TRBJ1-1, with D possibly TRBD1 on 6 matching bases. Trimming removed 5 bases at V and 0 bases at J, with 16 bases between. The CDR3 is 15 amino acids. Germline V lookup: CDR1 SQVTM, CDR2 ANQGSEA. CDR3 amino acids: CSVPGGAGMNTEAFF. The CDR3 nucleotides read TGCAGCGTTCCTGGGGGCGCCGGGATGAACACTGAAGCTTTCTTT.

The V and J genes are TRBV7-7 and TRBJ2-1; 8 nucleotides match TRBD1. V lost 1 base to trimming and J lost 11 bases; unmatched junction nucleotides: 4. The V gene's germline CDR1 is SSHAT and CDR2 FNYEAQ (reference sequence). This CDR3 is 13 amino acids long. The CDR3 loop reads CASSLEQGDKQFF. In nucleotides, the CDR3 is TGTGCCAGCAGCTTAGAACAGGGGGACAAGCAGTTCTTC.

The CDR3 spells CASGLTSGEQFF. The CDR3 coding sequence is TGTGCTAGCGGCCTGACTAGCGGTGAGCAGTTCTTC. J is TRBJ2-1 and V is TRBV7-3; TRBD2 agrees at 9 bases. The germline V gene encodes CDR1 SGHTA and CDR2 FQGTGA. The length of the CDR3 is 12 residues.

The chain recombines TRBV19 with TRBJ2-1; D is uncertain. Trimming removed 1 base from V and 5 bases from J, with 12 bases in between. Germline V gene sequence: CDR1 LNHDA, CDR2 SQIVND (reference sequence). This CDR3 contains 15 residues. CDR3 amino acids: CASSIGPYYDNEQFF. CDR3 nucleotides: TGTGCCAGTAGTATAGGGCCTTACTACGACAATGAGCAGTTCTTC.

This clonotype was seen more than once but under ten times. This chain joins TRBV10-3 and TRBJ2-4; 9 nucleotides match TRBD2. The ends lost 4 bases at V and 13 bases at J; junction bases unmatched: 17. This CDR3 region has 16 residues. Germline V CDR1 and CDR2: ENHRY, SYGVKD. This CDR3 reads CAISAPPTSGSYEQYF. CDR3 nucleotide sequence: TGTGCCATCAGTGCGCCCCCGACTAGCGGATCCTATGAGCAGTACTTC.

The chain employs TRBV10-3 and TRBJ2-3; 12 bases are a match to TRBD1. The V gene's germline CDR1 is ENHRY and CDR2 SYGVKD. The CDR3 spans 19 residues. The ends lost 3 bases at V and 4 bases at J; junction bases unmatched: 14. DNA for the CDR3: TGTGCCATCAGTGACAAATTTAGGGACAGGGGGCCTGGCGCAGATACGCAGTATTTT. Protein: CAISDKFRDRGPGADTQYF.

In DNA form, the CDR3 reads TGCAGCGTTCTAGTCAGCTCCTACGAGCAGTACTTC. It is translated as CSVLVSSYEQYF. V is TRBV29-1 and J is TRBJ2-7; D gene uncertain. The CDR3 consists of 12 residues. V gave up 5 bases and J gave up 0 bases, with 8 bases separating them. Germline loops: CDR1 SQVTM, CDR2 ANQGSEA.

This clonotype has more than one count but fewer than ten. The chain carries TRBV27 and TRBJ1-1, with 8 nucleotides matching TRBD1. J was trimmed by 6 bases and V by 11 bases; bases with no gene match: 11. Germline CDR1 is MNHEY and CDR2 is SMNVEV (reference sequence). CDR3 size: 13 residues. CDR3 bases: TGTGCCTCCTCCTCCTCACAGGGGGCTGAAGCTTTCTTT. The encoded protein is CASSSSQGAEAFF.

V gene TRBV7-9 combines with J gene TRBJ1-2; D call uncertain. Trimming cost V 1 base and J 8 bases, with 11 bases left between them. The length of the CDR3 is 13 residues. The germline V gene encodes CDR1 SEHNR and CDR2 FQNEAQ (reference sequence). The CDR3 DNA follows: TGTGCCAGCAGCTTAGACCATAAAGAGGGCTACACCTTC. It translates to CASSLDHKEGYTF.

On this clonotype: The junction departs from germline at one end; a sequencing error may be responsible. V usage is TRBV4-2 and J usage is TRBJ2-1; the match to TRBD2 covers 8 bases. Germline V lookup: CDR1 LGHNA, CDR2 YNFKEQ. CDR3 length equals 16 residues. The chain's CDR3 is CASSQGTSGQHNERFF. DNA of the CDR3: TGTGCCAGCAGCCAAGGAACTAGCGGCCAACACAATGAGCGGTTCTTC.

The chain couples TRBV6-2 or TRBV6-3 to TRBJ2-3, with D hard to call. The V gene lost 5 bases and the J gene lost 3 bases, with 18 bases spanning the gap. The germline V gene has CDR1 MNHEY and CDR2 SVGEGT. This CDR3 has 16 residues. The CDR3 sequence is CASSPVMWVRTDTQYF. The CDR3 bases are TGTGCCAGCAGTCCCGTAATGTGGGTACGGACAGATACGCAGTATTTT.

This clonotype has just a few counts. The chain combines TRBV7-9 with TRBJ2-1, with D perhaps matching TRBD1 (6 bases). Trimming shortened V by 5 bases and J by 4 bases, and 12 bases separated the two germline ends. Per the germline V gene, CDR1 is SEHNR and CDR2 is FQNEAQ (reference sequence). The CDR3 is 14 residues long. The CDR3 sequence is CASSERTAYNEQFF. The CDR3 nucleotides read TGTGCCAGCAGCGAGCGGACAGCTTACAATGAGCAGTTCTTC.

This clonotype appeared a few times. The rearrangement joins TRBV7-3 to TRBJ1-1; a possible D gene is TRBD1 (6 bases). The CDR3 sequence is 13 residues long. In germline, CDR1 is SGHTA, CDR2 FQGTGA. V dropped 2 bases and J dropped 7 bases, with 11 bases sitting between them. The CDR3 DNA reads as TGTGCCAGCAGCTTAGCAGGGGAGAGTGAAGCTTTCTTT. It specifies CASSLAGESEAFF. Full variable domain (rest looked up from reference TRBV7-3 and TRBJ1-1): GAGVSQTPSNKVTEKGKYVELRCDPISGHTALYWYRQSLGQGPEFLIYFQGTGAADDSGLPNDRFFAVRPEGSVSTLKIQRTERGDSAVYLCASSLAGESEAFFGQGTRLTVV.

The chain uses TRBV6-2 or TRBV6-3 and TRBJ2-5; 8 bases align to TRBD2. The CDR3 spans 16 residues. Germline V gene lookup returns CDR1 MNHEY and CDR2 SVGEGT. V shed 5 bases and J 0 bases; nucleotides not matched to a gene: 8. CDR3 DNA sequence: TGTGCCAGCAGTCCGACAGCGGGGGATTACCAAGAGACCCAGTACTTC. Its translation: CASSPTAGDYQETQYF.

The chain uses TRBV19 and TRBJ2-3; TRBD1 matches 10 bases. With V trimmed by 5 bases and J by 6 bases, 14 bases remained unmatched. This CDR3 has 17 amino acids. Germline values: CDR1 LNHDA, CDR2 SQIVND (reference sequence). The CDR3 loop is CASSSRTGGDLPDTQYF. As DNA, the CDR3 is TGTGCCAGTAGTTCCAGGACAGGGGGTGACCTCCCGGATACGCAGTATTTT. Using reference TRBV19 and TRBJ2-3 for the parts outside the CDR3, the full variable domain is DGGITQSPKYLFRKEGQNVTLSCEQNLNHDAMYWYRQDPGQGLRLIYYSQIVNDFQKGDIAEGYSVSREKKESFPLTVTSAQKNPTAFYLCASSSRTGGDLPDTQYFGPGTRLTVL.

CDR3 amino acids: CASSLAGDRSTDTQYF. CDR3 DNA sequence: TGTGCCAGCAGCTTAGCGGGGGATAGGAGCACAGATACGCAGTATTTT. V usage is TRBV7-2 and J usage is TRBJ2-3; D may be TRBD1 or TRBD2 (5 bases each). Trimming took 0 bases from V and 0 from J, leaving 10 bases between them. In germline, CDR1 is SGHTA, CDR2 FQGNSA. The CDR3 is made up of 16 amino acids. The full variable domain, rest sourced from reference TRBV7-2 and TRBJ2-3, is GAGVSQSPSNKVTEKGKDVELRCDPISGHTALYWYRQSLGQGLEFLIYFQGNSAPDKSGLPSDRFSAERTGGSVSTLTIQRTQQEDSAVYLCASSLAGDRSTDTQYFGPGTRLTVL.

Here the CDR3 reads CSASRGTECNQPQHF. CDR3 in DNA: TGCAGTGCTAGTAGGGGGACAGAATGCAATCAGCCCCAGCATTTT. This chain joins TRBV20-1 and TRBJ1-5, with 7 bases aligning to TRBD1. The V and J ends lost 3 bases and 2 bases, in that order; junction bases with no gene match: 7. From germline, CDR1 is DFQATT and CDR2 SNEGSKA (reference sequence). The CDR3 totals 15 residues.